A single sample is the source of the 24 T cell receptor beta chains below, sequenced in a study of blood T cell repertoires in COVID-19. Profiled with immunoSEQ multiplex PCR; TCRdb holds only in-frame clones, not every one. The sample consists of roughly 250,000 clones, 80% to 90% of them appearing once. Input material: peripheral blood. These receptors came from a woman in her forties with acute or convalescent COVID-19.

The chain has TRBV19 and TRBJ1-6; D is ambiguous. V gave up 7 bases and J gave up 0 bases, with 10 bases separating them. Germline CDR1 is LNHDA and CDR2 is SQIVND (reference sequence). The CDR3 contains 15 residues. The DNA for the CDR3 is TGTGCCAGTAAGGTTGGAGTCTCCTATAATTCACCCCTCCACTTT. It translates to CASKVGVSYNSPLHF.

Here the CDR3 DNA reads TGTGCCAGCTCAAACCGGGACAGGGATTCACCCCTCCACTTT. Translation: CASSNRDRDSPLHF. The gene calls are TRBV18 and TRBJ1-6, with TRBD1 identical over 9 bases. Trimming at V came to 5 bases and at J to 8 bases, leaving 4 bases not matched to a gene. Per germline, CDR1 KGHSH and CDR2 LQKENI. The CDR3 is 14 residues long.

V gene TRBV19 combines with J gene TRBJ2-7; perhaps TRBD2 as D (6 bases). Trimming stripped 3 bases from V and 0 bases from J, with 18 bases between. Germline values: CDR1 LNHDA, CDR2 SQIVND (reference sequence). This CDR3 has 17 amino acids. The CDR3 sequence: CASSIALKGEDSYEQYV. In DNA form, the CDR3 reads TGTGCCAGTAGTATTGCCCTCAAAGGGGAGGACTCCTACGAGCAGTACGTC.

V usage is TRBV5-4 and J usage is TRBJ1-2, with TRBD1 matching 10 bases. The CDR3 totals 17 residues. V gave up 4 bases and J gave up 1 base; unmatched junction bases: 10. CDR1 is SGHNT, CDR2 YYREEE, per germline (reference sequence). CDR3 sequence: CASSPGQGGSVNYGYTF. The DNA for the CDR3 is TGTGCCAGCAGCCCCGGACAGGGGGGTTCCGTTAACTATGGCTACACCTTC. The whole variable domain, filled in from reference TRBV5-4 and TRBJ1-2, reads ETGVTQSPTHLIKTRGQQVTLRCSSQSGHNTVSWYQQALGQGPQFIFQYYREEENGRGNFPPRFSGLQFPNYSSELNVNALELDDSALYLCASSPGQGGSVNYGYTFGSGTRLTVV.

Only a few counts were recorded for this clone. The V and J genes are TRBV2 and TRBJ1-1, with D perhaps matching TRBD1 (5 bases). Germline CDR1 is SNHLY and CDR2 is FYNNEI. The CDR3 contains 11 residues. The ends were cut back, 4 bases at V and 10 bases at J, with 10 bases in the middle. DNA for the CDR3: TGTGCCAGCAGTGGTAGTAGGGGAGCTTTCTTT. Amino acids: CASSGSRGAFF. Supplemented by reference TRBV2 and TRBJ1-1, the full variable domain reads EPEVTQTPSHQVTQMGQEVILRCVPISNHLYFYWYRQILGQKVEFLVSFYNNEISEKSEIFDDQFSVERPDGSNFTLKIRSTKLEDSAMYFCASSGSRGAFFGQGTRLTVV.

The chain combines TRBV30 with TRBJ1-1; no reliable D call. The CDR3 length is 13 residues. With 0 bases removed from V and 1 base from J, the gap between germline ends came to 6 bases. The germline V gene has CDR1 GTSNPN and CDR2 SVGIG (reference sequence). As DNA, the CDR3 is TGTGCCTGGAGTGTAATCGGGAACACTGAAGCTTTCTTT. This gives the protein CAWSVIGNTEAFF.

The table lists this clone with a few counts. V usage is TRBV5-5 and J usage is TRBJ2-7; TRBD1 aligns across 9 bases. This CDR3 is built from 14 residues. Germline values: CDR1 SGHKS, CDR2 YYEKEE (reference sequence). V lost 5 bases and J lost 4; bases outside the gene matches: 7. The CDR3 DNA follows: TGTGCCAGCAGTTCCGGGACAGGGCAGTACGAGCAGTACGTC. Its translation is CASSSGTGQYEQYV.

The rearrangement joins TRBV7-9 to TRBJ1-2; the match to TRBD1 covers 8 bases. Losses at the gene ends were 2 bases for V and 6 bases for J; bases not matched to a gene: 11. CDR1 SEHNR and CDR2 FQNEAQ come from the germline V gene (reference sequence). The CDR3 runs to 16 residues. CDR3 sequence (DNA): TGTGCCAGCAGCTTACCCCTAGGACAGGGAGCGGATGGCTACACCTTC. It encodes CASSLPLGQGADGYTF.

The chain is built from TRBV4-1 and TRBJ2-1, with D tentatively TRBD2 (5 bases). This CDR3 has 17 residues. Germline V gives CDR1 MGHRA, CDR2 YSYEKL. Between the trimmed V and J ends, which lost 4 bases and 1 base, there was a span of 17 bases. The DNA of the CDR3 is TGCGCCAGCAGCCTAAAGGTAGCGAGTCATTCCTACAATGAGCAGTTCTTC. The encoded protein is CASSLKVASHSYNEQFF.

The V gene is TRBV19, the J gene TRBJ2-3, with D tentatively TRBD2 (6 bases). With 3 bases removed from V and 3 bases from J, the gap between germline ends came to 13 bases. Germline CDR1 LNHDA, CDR2 SQIVND (reference sequence). The CDR3 is made up of 15 amino acids. The CDR3 region is CASSIVGGRTDTQYF. The CDR3 DNA reads TGTGCCAGTAGTATCGTGGGGGGTAGAACAGATACGCAGTATTTT.

This clone was recorded only once. J is TRBJ1-2 and V is TRBV5-4; no reliable D call. Germline V gene lookup returns CDR1 SGHNT and CDR2 YYREEE (reference sequence). The length of the CDR3 is 16 residues. The V end lost 3 bases, the J end lost 3 bases, and 18 bases lay between the germline ends. The CDR3 DNA is TGTGCCAGCAGCTCCGTTGAGAGAGGGCCTTACTATGGCTACACCTTC. Protein: CASSSVERGPYYGYTF.

This clone showed up just once. V gene TRBV5-4 combines with J gene TRBJ1-2; TRBD1 might be the D (6 bases). CDR1 is SGHNT and CDR2 is YYREEE in the germline V gene (reference sequence). This CDR3 spans 15 amino acids. V was clipped by 4 bases and J by 8 bases, with 21 bases between them. The CDR3 DNA follows: TGTGCCAGCAGCACCGGCGGGGGCCTCCAAGTCGGCTACACCTTC. Translating gives CASSTGGGLQVGYTF.

This clone was picked up one time. The V call is TRBV3-1 (or the pseudogene TRBV3-2), the J call TRBJ1-4; weak D call: TRBD1 (6 bases). Per the germline V gene, CDR1 is LGHDT and CDR2 is YNNKEL (reference sequence). The CDR3 length is 16 residues. V dropped 3 bases and J dropped 7 bases, with 18 bases sitting between them. The CDR3 sequence: CASSQTPGQQFEKLFF. The CDR3 coding sequence is TGTGCCAGCAGCCAGACTCCGGGACAACAGTTTGAAAAACTGTTTTTT.

The chain uses TRBV19 and TRBJ1-2; D is ambiguous. Germline V gene sequence: CDR1 LNHDA, CDR2 SQIVND (reference sequence). V shed 3 bases and J shed 8 bases, with 16 bases lying between them. This CDR3 spans 14 amino acids. Written as DNA, the CDR3 is TGTGCCAGTAGTATCGAAGAGGGTTTAGTGGGCTACACCTTC. It is translated as CASSIEEGLVGYTF. The full variable domain, with the rest looked up from reference TRBV19 and TRBJ1-2, is DGGITQSPKYLFRKEGQNVTLSCEQNLNHDAMYWYRQDPGQGLRLIYYSQIVNDFQKGDIAEGYSVSREKKESFPLTVTSAQKNPTAFYLCASSIEEGLVGYTFGSGTRLTVV.

The J gene is TRBJ1-3, the V gene TRBV3-1 (or the pseudogene TRBV3-2), with 11 bases fitting TRBD1. CDR3 length: 16 amino acids. The germline CDR1 and CDR2 sequences are LGHDT and YNNKEL (reference sequence). Trimming cost V 4 bases and J 2 bases; bases outside gene matches: 4. The CDR3 region is CASSRGTGGTGNTIYF. For the CDR3, the DNA is TGTGCCAGCAGCCGGGGGACAGGGGGGACTGGAAACACCATATATTTT.

This chain joins TRBV9 and TRBJ1-6, with a tentative D call TRBD1 (6 bases). The germline V and J ends were trimmed by 0 bases and 3 bases, with 10 bases remaining between them. The CDR3 runs 16 residues. Per the germline V gene, CDR1 is SGDLS and CDR2 is YYNGEE. CDR3 DNA sequence: TGTGCCAGCAGCGTAGGGTCAGGGGTCTATAATTCACCCCTCCACTTT. This gives the protein CASSVGSGVYNSPLHF.

The rearrangement uses TRBV24-1 and TRBJ2-1, with D maybe TRBD1 (5 bases). CDR1 and CDR2 (germline): KGHDR, SFDVKD. V dropped 2 bases and J dropped 6 bases, with 10 bases sitting between them. This CDR3 has 14 amino acids. The CDR3 nucleotides read TGTGCCACCAGTGATTGGGCTAGGGGCAATGAGCAGTTCTTC. It yields the protein CATSDWARGNEQFF.

CDR3 DNA sequence: TGTGCCAGCTCACGTGCATCCGGGGGGACGGAAGGCTACACCTTC. Its protein product is CASSRASGGTEGYTF. The rearrangement uses TRBV18 and TRBJ1-2, with D tentatively TRBD1 (5 bases). This CDR3 is built from 15 residues. Between the trimmed V and J ends, which lost 4 bases and 8 bases, there was a span of 20 bases. The germline CDR1 and CDR2 sequences are KGHSH and LQKENI.

This clone came up a few times. The chain joins TRBV19 to TRBJ2-2; no firm D call. The V and J ends lost 1 base and 3 bases respectively, with 6 bases between them. Germline V gene sequence: CDR1 LNHDA, CDR2 SQIVND (reference sequence). The CDR3 runs 14 residues. CDR3 coding DNA: TGTGCCAGTAGTATAGGTCCCTACACCGGGGAGCTGTTTTTT. Encoded protein: CASSIGPYTGELFF. Using reference TRBV19 and TRBJ2-2 for the parts outside the CDR3, the full variable domain is DGGITQSPKYLFRKEGQNVTLSCEQNLNHDAMYWYRQDPGQGLRLIYYSQIVNDFQKGDIAEGYSVSREKKESFPLTVTSAQKNPTAFYLCASSIGPYTGELFFGEGSRLTVL.

Worth noting for this clone: Within the sample, other DNA sequences also encode this same CDR3. V and J are TRBV5-6 and TRBJ1-5, with D possibly being TRBD1 (5 bases). Trimming stripped 1 base from V and 0 bases from J, with 11 bases between. CDR3 length: 16 residues. The germline gives CDR1 SGHDT, CDR2 YYEEEE. CDR3 DNA: TGTGCCAGCAGCTTGTTGTCAGGGCATAGCAATCAGCCCCAGCATTTT. Translating gives CASSLLSGHSNQPQHF.

The J gene is TRBJ1-2, the V gene TRBV28; tentative D call: TRBD1 (5 bases). The germline V gene has CDR1 MDHEN and CDR2 SYDVKM. The CDR3 runs 14 residues. Trimming pared 6 bases from V and 8 bases from J, leaving 19 bases between. CDR3 protein: CASRTDTGRIGYTF. In DNA, the CDR3 is TGTGCCAGCAGAACTGACACAGGTCGCATCGGCTACACCTTC.

This chain joins TRBV5-1 and TRBJ2-7; 10 bases line up with TRBD1. The CDR3 runs 15 residues. The V gene end was trimmed by 3 bases and the J gene end by 0 bases; junction bases not matched to a gene: 3. CDR1 is SGHRS, CDR2 YFSETQ, per germline. In nucleotides, the CDR3 is TGCGCCAGCAGCTCTGGGACAGGGGTCTCCTACGAGCAGTACGTC. Protein product: CASSSGTGVSYEQYV.

The V gene is TRBV10-2, the J gene TRBJ2-1, with a possible D match to TRBD1 (5 bases). The CDR3 loop spans 12 amino acids. The V and J ends lost 5 bases and 4 bases respectively, with 6 bases between them. Germline assignment: CDR1 WSHSY and CDR2 SAAADI. CDR3 nucleotides: TGCGCCAGCAGTAGACAGTACAATGAGCAGTTCTTC. Its translation is CASSRQYNEQFF.

A few counts support this clone. V is TRBV4-1 and J is TRBJ1-1, with D uncertain. Germline CDR1 reads MGHRA; CDR2 reads YSYEKL. This CDR3 contains 16 residues. Trimming removed 3 bases at V and 3 bases at J, with 17 bases between. The CDR3 nucleotides read TGCGCCAGCAGCCACCTTACCACTGAATTTGACACTGAAGCTTTCTTT. The encoded protein is CASSHLTTEFDTEAFF.